The rows below give T cell receptor beta chains drawn from one sample of a study of early T cells in non-severe SARS-CoV-2 infection. MiXCR was run by TCRdb on the 5' RACE reads, yielding one entry per CDR3 protein. The sample shows about 47,000 distinct CDR3 sequences, 8% to 13% of them seen only once. Sequenced: whole blood. The receptors were gathered from an adult who was a healthcare worker with PCR-confirmed SARS-CoV-2 infection or an uninfected control (not recorded which). The conserved cysteine and the conserved F or W are not part of the CDR3 here. Each record gives: J gene, V gene, CDR3 protein.

>TRBJ2-7|TRBV12-3/TRBV12-4
ASSLRGDEQY
>TRBJ2-3|TRBV9
ASSQRTDTQY
>TRBJ2-7|TRBV2
ASRRGENPILYEQY
>TRBJ2-7|TRBV13
ASAPTERATYEQY
>TRBJ2-1|TRBV7-9
ASSLAGLREQF
>TRBJ1-4|TRBV16
ASSPGQRTNEKLF
>TRBJ2-1|TRBV2
ASSPQGVEQF
>TRBJ2-1|TRBV6-2/TRBV6-3
ASTPRGGDEQF
>TRBJ2-1|TRBV19
ASRSDRGSDEQF
>TRBJ2-7|TRBV18
ASSQTDNYEQY
>TRBJ1-5|TRBV24-1
ATSDGHPEVNQPQH
>TRBJ1-1|TRBV20-1
SAREGQGMTF
>TRBJ2-7|TRBV6-2/TRBV6-3
ASSYSPGNYEQY
>TRBJ1-1|TRBV6-5
ASRPGILNTEAF
>TRBJ1-1|TRBV20-1
SASGQLLGGTEAF
>TRBJ2-1|TRBV7-2
ASSETQGNSYNEQF
>TRBJ1-2|TRBV2
ASREGASYGYT
>TRBJ2-5|TRBV6-6
ASSLYRVAGTQY
>TRBJ2-3|TRBV5-6
ASSLGVGSHPEY
>TRBJ1-6|TRBV7-8
ASSSTGGLTNSPLH
>TRBJ2-7|TRBV6-2/TRBV6-3
ASSYNVRLLPNYEQY
>TRBJ2-7|TRBV7-9
ANSLGSSGTPYEQY
>TRBJ1-3|TRBV6-6
AISGTGGPSSGNTIY
>TRBJ1-2|TRBV6-6
ASRRGFTLDYGYT